This entry lists 29 T cell receptor beta chains sequenced from one sample in a study of OX40 agonist ivuxolimab in advanced cancers. TCRdb keeps only in-frame clones here, not all; method: immunoSEQ multiplex PCR. The data contain 35,000 to 45,000 clones, approximately 87% of them singletons. The sample consisted of CD4+ or CD8+ T cells sorted from blood, taken in a trial of the OX40 agonist ivuxolimab. These receptors were taken from an adult with an advanced solid tumor such as melanoma, head and neck, liver or kidney cancer.

The rearrangement joins TRBV6-1 to TRBJ1-1, with D possibly being TRBD1 (6 bases). Trimming stripped 6 bases from V and 1 base from J, with 15 bases between. The CDR3 runs to 15 residues. Looked up from germline, CDR1 is MNHNS and CDR2 is SASEGT. CDR3 loop: CASRYIRGGNTEAFF. CDR3 sequence (DNA): TGTGCCAGCAGATATATCAGGGGTGGGAACACTGAAGCTTTCTTT.

Only a few counts were recorded for this clone. The chain uses TRBV9 and TRBJ2-1, with 10 bases aligning to TRBD2. This CDR3 has 17 amino acids. Trimming cost V 0 bases and J 4 bases; bases outside gene matches: 7. The germline V gene encodes CDR1 SGDLS and CDR2 YYNGEE. CDR3 sequence (DNA): TGTGCCAGCAGCGTAGGGGTGGGTAGCGGGGGGTACAATGAGCAGTTCTTC. This codes for CASSVGVGSGGYNEQFF.

The rearrangement links TRBV18 to TRBJ2-7; TRBD2 matches at 10 bases. Losses at the gene ends were 5 bases for V and 4 bases for J; bases not matched to a gene: 8. The CDR3 spans 15 residues. Germline values: CDR1 KGHSH, CDR2 LQKENI. CDR3 loop: CASSSEREGPYEQYF. The CDR3 DNA follows: TGTGCCAGCTCATCCGAGCGGGAGGGCCCGTACGAGCAGTACTTC.

This CDR3 reads CASSVAQTAGNTIYF. DNA for the CDR3: TGTGCCAGCAGCGTAGCTCAAACGGCTGGAAACACCATATATTTT. This chain connects TRBV9 to TRBJ1-3; no firm D call. V was pared by 0 bases and J by 2 bases, with 9 bases between. The germline CDR1 and CDR2 sequences are SGDLS and YYNGEE. The CDR3 totals 15 residues.

The CDR3 reads CASGTGTTNEKLFF. In DNA form, the CDR3 reads TGTGCCAGCGGGACAGGGACAACTAATGAAAAACTGTTTTTT. The chain has TRBV2 and TRBJ1-4; 9 bases fit TRBD1. The ends lost 8 bases at V and 0 bases at J; junction bases unmatched: 1. CDR1 is SNHLY and CDR2 is FYNNEI in the germline V gene. The CDR3 loop spans 14 amino acids.

The chain combines TRBV7-3 with TRBJ2-1; 8 nucleotides line up with TRBD1. This CDR3 is 15 amino acids long. Germline-derived CDR1 and CDR2 are SGHTA and FQGTGA. V lost 5 bases and J lost 6; bases outside the gene matches: 9. Here the CDR3 DNA reads TGTGCCAGCAGCACCGGGACAGGCCCCGCCAATGAGCAGTTCTTC. This translates into CASSTGTGPANEQFF.

V usage is TRBV5-4 and J usage is TRBJ2-7; D is possibly TRBD1 (6 bases). The CDR3 sequence is 14 residues long. Germline V gene lookup returns CDR1 SGHNT and CDR2 YYREEE (reference sequence). V was pared by 1 base and J by 0 bases, with 8 bases between. The CDR3 bases are TGTGCCAGCAGCTTGCAGGGGAGCTCCTACGAGCAGTACTTC. It encodes CASSLQGSSYEQYF. The full variable domain, in which reference TRBV5-4 and TRBJ2-7 provide the parts outside the CDR3, is ETGVTQSPTHLIKTRGQQVTLRCSSQSGHNTVSWYQQALGQGPQFIFQYYREEENGRGNFPPRFSGLQFPNYSSELNVNALELDDSALYLCASSLQGSSYEQYFGPGTRLTVT.

The chain carries TRBV6-5 and TRBJ2-5; 9 nucleotides align to TRBD2. V lost 7 bases and J lost 0; bases outside the gene matches: 3. CDR3 size: 14 residues. Germline loops: CDR1 MNHEY, CDR2 SVGAGI. CDR3 protein: CASNRLADQETQYF. The CDR3 DNA is TGTGCCAGCAACCGACTAGCGGACCAAGAGACCCAGTACTTC.

The chain links TRBV10-3 to TRBJ1-2; the D gene is possibly TRBD1 (5 bases). Trimming stripped 2 bases from V and 2 bases from J, with 18 bases between. The CDR3 spans 17 residues. Germline V gene lookup returns CDR1 ENHRY and CDR2 SYGVKD. CDR3 nucleotides: TGTGCCATCAGTGAGCGCTCCGGGGGGAGTTACAACTATGGCTACACCTTC. Translation gives CAISERSGGSYNYGYTF.

The chain carries TRBV7-8 and TRBJ2-7; TRBD2 matches at 9 bases. The CDR3 loop spans 14 amino acids. The V and J ends lost 5 bases and 6 bases, in that order; junction bases with no gene match: 8. Germline V lookup: CDR1 SGHVS, CDR2 FQNEAQ. DNA for the CDR3: TGTGCCAGCAGCCCAATAGCGGGAGTCCTCGAGCAGTACTTC. Amino acid sequence: CASSPIAGVLEQYF.

The CDR3 DNA is TGTGCCTGGAGTGCGGGACACTCCTACGAGCAGTACTTC. Its translation is CAWSAGHSYEQYF. The chain couples TRBV30 to TRBJ2-7; D perhaps matches TRBD1 (6 bases). The CDR3 contains 13 residues. CDR1 GTSNPN and CDR2 SVGIG come from the germline V gene (reference sequence). Trimming left V 1 base short and J 0 bases short, with 7 bases between.

The gene calls are TRBV5-4 and TRBJ2-1; weak D call: TRBD1 (5 bases). Germline-derived CDR1 and CDR2 are SGHNT and YYREEE (reference sequence). The length of the CDR3 is 15 residues. Trimming left V 3 bases short and J 1 base short, with 11 bases between. The CDR3 region has the DNA TGTGCCAGCAGCTCACTGACAGCTTCCTACAATGAGCAGTTCTTC. It translates to CASSSLTASYNEQFF.

V and J are TRBV4-1 and TRBJ2-1; D possibly uses TRBD1 or TRBD2 (5 bases each). V lost 5 bases and J lost 7, with 21 bases in between. The germline V gene has CDR1 MGHRA and CDR2 YSYEKL. The CDR3 has 16 amino acids. CDR3 in DNA: TGCGCCAGCAGCGATCGACAGAGAGGGGCTGGTAATGAGCAGTTCTTC. It specifies CASSDRQRGAGNEQFF.

The chain joins TRBV5-4 to TRBJ2-2, with D unclear. Trimming cost V 0 bases and J 1 base, with 4 bases left between them. Germline V gene data show CDR1 as SGHNT and CDR2 as YYREEE (reference sequence). The CDR3 covers 14 residues. The CDR3 loop reads CASSLAGNTGELFF. CDR3 DNA: TGTGCCAGCAGCTTGGCGGGGAACACCGGGGAGCTGTTTTTT.

The chain carries TRBV2 and TRBJ1-1, with 7 bases aligning to TRBD1. The J segment lost 4 bases and the V segment lost 4 bases, leaving 12 bases of the junction unmatched. The CDR3 runs 16 residues. Per germline, CDR1 SNHLY and CDR2 FYNNEI. CDR3 sequence reads: CASSVTEQGPGTEAFF. The CDR3 nucleotides are TGTGCCAGCAGTGTGACAGAACAGGGGCCAGGCACTGAAGCTTTCTTT.

Worth noting for this clone: The sample holds other DNA sequences that translate to the same CDR3. The chain joins TRBV7-8 to TRBJ2-2; 9 positions agree with TRBD1. Looked up from germline, CDR1 is SGHVS and CDR2 is FQNEAQ. The CDR3 covers 15 residues. J lost 3 bases, V lost 5 bases, and 4 bases had no gene match. CDR3 sequence reads: CASSLGQGHTGELFF. CDR3 sequence (DNA): TGTGCCAGCAGCCTGGGACAGGGACACACCGGGGAGCTGTTTTTT. The full variable domain, with the rest looked up from reference TRBV7-8 and TRBJ2-2, is GAGVSQSPRYKVAKRGQDVALRCDPISGHVSLFWYQQALGQGPEFLTYFQNEAQLDKSGLPSDRFFAERPEGSVSTLKIQRTQQEDSAVYLCASSLGQGHTGELFFGEGSRLTVL.

The gene calls are TRBV29-1 and TRBJ1-5; 9 nucleotides agree with TRBD1. There are 13 residues in the CDR3. Germline CDR1 is SQVTM and CDR2 is ANQGSEA. Trimming at V came to 4 bases and at J to 4 bases, leaving 2 bases not matched to a gene. The DNA for the CDR3 is TGCAGCGTTGCCGGGACAGGGAATCAGCCCCAGCATTTT. Amino acids: CSVAGTGNQPQHF.

The chain has TRBV10-3 and TRBJ1-3, with D unclear. The V and J ends lost 2 bases and 0 bases respectively, with 11 bases between them. Looked up from germline, CDR1 is ENHRY and CDR2 is SYGVKD. The CDR3 is 16 residues long. The CDR3, as DNA: TGTGCCATCAGTGAGCTTTCGGGGTCCTCTGGAAACACCATATATTTT. It yields the protein CAISELSGSSGNTIYF.

The chain is built from TRBV9 and TRBJ2-1, with D possibly matching TRBD1 (6 bases). V was pared by 0 bases and J by 5 bases, with 15 bases between. This CDR3 is built from 16 residues. CDR1 is SGDLS, CDR2 YYNGEE, per germline. CDR3 nucleotide sequence: TGTGCCAGCAGCGTAGATTTGGGTGACAGGAACAATGAGCAGTTCTTC. Its translation is CASSVDLGDRNNEQFF.

The chain uses TRBV9 and TRBJ1-2; D gene ambiguous. Germline V gene data show CDR1 as SGDLS and CDR2 as YYNGEE. Trimming cost V 3 bases and J 8 bases, with 11 bases left between them. The CDR3 runs 12 residues. CDR3 sequence (DNA): TGTGCCAGCAGCGCCATTAAGGGAGGCTACACCTTC. This codes for CASSAIKGGYTF.

The rearrangement links TRBV7-6 to TRBJ2-7; D remains unclear. Germline V gene sequence: CDR1 SGHVS, CDR2 FNYEAQ. This CDR3 has 12 amino acids. Deletions cut 5 bases from V and 0 bases from J, with 5 bases between. CDR3 sequence reads: CASSIRSYEQYF. DNA for the CDR3: TGTGCCAGCAGCATTCGCTCCTACGAGCAGTACTTC.

The rearrangement joins TRBV19 to TRBJ1-3, with D unclear. The germline V and J ends were trimmed by 3 bases and 0 bases, with 9 bases remaining between them. This CDR3 is 15 amino acids long. In germline, CDR1 is LNHDA, CDR2 SQIVND (reference sequence). The CDR3 here is CASSIMGSSGNTIYF. DNA of the CDR3: TGTGCCAGTAGTATTATGGGGAGCTCTGGAAACACCATATATTTT.

The chain couples TRBV10-2 to TRBJ2-2; no clear D gene. This CDR3 is built from 12 residues. Trimming left V 6 bases short and J 7 bases short, with 9 bases between. Germline-derived CDR1 and CDR2 are WSHSY and SAAADI. The DNA for the CDR3 is TGCGCCAGCAGCCCTCTAATCGGGGAGCTGTTTTTT. Translating it yields CASSPLIGELFF.

CDR3 amino acids: CASSKLAGGHNEQFF. CDR3 bases: TGTGCCAGCAGTAAACTAGCGGGGGGGCACAATGAGCAGTTCTTC. This sequence joins TRBV6-5 and TRBJ2-1, with 13 positions matching TRBD2. The V segment lost 5 bases and the J segment 5 bases; nucleotides outside the gene matches: 3. The CDR3 runs to 15 residues. The germline V gene has CDR1 MNHEY and CDR2 SVGAGI.

This clone occurred once. This rearrangement joins TRBV9 to TRBJ2-5; D is unresolved. With the DNA end fitting TRBJ2-7 better, the J assignment may be wrong. This CDR3 has 15 amino acids. CDR1 SGDLS and CDR2 YYNGEE come from the germline V gene. DNA of the CDR3: TGTGCCAGCAGCGTAGGACCGGATAGTAAATACGAGCAGTACTTC. Amino acids: CASSVGPDSKYEQYF.

The rearrangement joins TRBV5-1 to TRBJ1-2; no clear D gene. Germline V gene sequence: CDR1 SGHRS, CDR2 YFSETQ. The CDR3 contains 14 residues. Deletions cut 0 bases from V and 6 bases from J, with 12 bases between. The CDR3 DNA is TGCGCCAGCAGCTTGGAAAGCGGAGCTCATGGCTACACCTTC. It yields the protein CASSLESGAHGYTF.

J is TRBJ1-3 and V is TRBV5-1; D might be TRBD1 (5 bases). The CDR3 has 17 residues. Deletions cut 0 bases from V and 1 base from J, with 14 bases between. Per the germline V gene, CDR1 is SGHRS and CDR2 is YFSETQ. The CDR3 DNA follows: TGCGCCAGCAGCTTGGGGGACTCACGGGGATCTGGAAACACCATATATTTT. Its protein product is CASSLGDSRGSGNTIYF.

V and J are TRBV6-5 and TRBJ2-5, with a tentative D call TRBD1 (6 bases). The end of the DNA is better explained by TRBJ2-7, so the J call may be wrong. The CDR3 length is 15 residues. The germline V gene encodes CDR1 MNHEY and CDR2 SVGAGI. The CDR3 region is CASSYAGQRTYEQYF. DNA for the CDR3: TGTGCCAGCAGTTACGCCGGACAGCGGACCTACGAGCAGTACTTC.

This chain joins TRBV5-1 and TRBJ1-1, with TRBD1 identical over 9 bases. The germline V gene encodes CDR1 SGHRS and CDR2 YFSETQ. V gave up 4 bases and J gave up 3 bases; unmatched junction bases: 13. The CDR3 length is 17 residues. CDR3 DNA sequence: TGCGCCAGCAGCGCGGGGACAGGGCGGATTTGGGACACTGAAGCTTTCTTT. Translating it yields CASSAGTGRIWDTEAFF.